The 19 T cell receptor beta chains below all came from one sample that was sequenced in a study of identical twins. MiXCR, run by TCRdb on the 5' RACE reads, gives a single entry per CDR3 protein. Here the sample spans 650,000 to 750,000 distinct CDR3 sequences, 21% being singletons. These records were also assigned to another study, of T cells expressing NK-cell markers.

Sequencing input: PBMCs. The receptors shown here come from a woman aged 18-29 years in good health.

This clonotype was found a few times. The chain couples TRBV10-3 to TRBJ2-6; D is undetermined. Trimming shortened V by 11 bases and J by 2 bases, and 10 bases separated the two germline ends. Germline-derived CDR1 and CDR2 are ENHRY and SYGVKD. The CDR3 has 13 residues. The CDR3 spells CASIGAGANVLTF. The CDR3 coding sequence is TGTGCCTCGATAGGCGCTGGGGCCAACGTCCTGACTTTC.

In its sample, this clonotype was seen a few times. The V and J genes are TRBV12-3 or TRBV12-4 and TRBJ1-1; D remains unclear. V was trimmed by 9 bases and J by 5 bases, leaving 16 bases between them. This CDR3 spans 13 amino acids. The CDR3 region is CASDTGRGTEAFF. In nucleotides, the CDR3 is TGTGCCAGTGATACCGGGCGTGGGACTGAAGCTTTCTTT.

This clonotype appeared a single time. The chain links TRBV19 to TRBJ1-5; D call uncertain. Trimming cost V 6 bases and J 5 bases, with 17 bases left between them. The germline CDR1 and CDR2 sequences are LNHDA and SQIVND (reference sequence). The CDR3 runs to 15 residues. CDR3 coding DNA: TGTGCCAGTAGCACACTTGAACACGCGTATCAGCCCCAGCATTTT. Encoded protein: CASSTLEHAYQPQHF.

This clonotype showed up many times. CDR3: CASTVTRAGDSPLHF. As DNA, the CDR3 is TGTGCCAGCACTGTTACTAGGGCAGGGGATTCACCCCTCCACTTT. The chain carries TRBV6-5 and TRBJ1-6, with a possible D match to TRBD1 (6 bases). This CDR3 contains 15 residues. Trimming took off 7 bases at V and 8 bases at J, with 18 bases between the two ends. CDR1 and CDR2 from the germline V gene are MNHEY and SVGAGI.

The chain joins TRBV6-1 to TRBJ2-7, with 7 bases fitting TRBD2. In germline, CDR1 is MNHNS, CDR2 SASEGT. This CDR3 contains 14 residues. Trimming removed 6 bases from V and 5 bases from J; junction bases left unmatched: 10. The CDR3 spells CASSKRGGKDEQYF. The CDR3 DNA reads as TGTGCCAGCAGCAAGCGGGGAGGTAAGGACGAGCAGTACTTC.

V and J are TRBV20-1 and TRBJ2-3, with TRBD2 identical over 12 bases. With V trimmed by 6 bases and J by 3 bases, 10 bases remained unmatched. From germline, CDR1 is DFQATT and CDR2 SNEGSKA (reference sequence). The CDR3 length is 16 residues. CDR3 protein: CSAGSAGLAGTDTQYF. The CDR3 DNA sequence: TGCAGTGCCGGATCGGCTGGACTAGCGGGGACAGATACGCAGTATTTT.

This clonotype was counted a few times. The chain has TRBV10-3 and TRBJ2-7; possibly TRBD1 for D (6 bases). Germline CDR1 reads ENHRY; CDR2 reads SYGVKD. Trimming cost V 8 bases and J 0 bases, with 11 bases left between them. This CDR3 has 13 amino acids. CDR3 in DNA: TGTGCCATCCGGGACACGAGCTCCTACGAGCAGTACTTC. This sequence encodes CAIRDTSSYEQYF.

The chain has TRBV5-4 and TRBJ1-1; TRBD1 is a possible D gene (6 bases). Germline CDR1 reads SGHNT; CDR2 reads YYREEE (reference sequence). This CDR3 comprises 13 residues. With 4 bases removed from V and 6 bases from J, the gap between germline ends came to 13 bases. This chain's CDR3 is CASSPGTNPEAFF. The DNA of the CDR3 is TGTGCCAGCAGCCCAGGGACAAACCCTGAAGCTTTCTTT.

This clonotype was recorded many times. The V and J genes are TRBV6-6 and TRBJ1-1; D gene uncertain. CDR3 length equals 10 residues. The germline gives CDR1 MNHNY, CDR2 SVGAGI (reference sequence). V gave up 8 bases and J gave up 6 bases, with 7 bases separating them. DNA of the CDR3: TGTGCCAGCGGATTGGCTGAAGCTTTCTTT. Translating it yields CASGLAEAFF.

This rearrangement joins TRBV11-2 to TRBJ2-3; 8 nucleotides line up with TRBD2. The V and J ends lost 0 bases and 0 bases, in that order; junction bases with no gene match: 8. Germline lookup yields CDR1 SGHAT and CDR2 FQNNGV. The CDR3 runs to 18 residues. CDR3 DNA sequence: TGTGCCAGCAGCTTAGAGGACCGGCGGGGGGCGAGCACAGATACGCAGTATTTT. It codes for CASSLEDRRGASTDTQYF.

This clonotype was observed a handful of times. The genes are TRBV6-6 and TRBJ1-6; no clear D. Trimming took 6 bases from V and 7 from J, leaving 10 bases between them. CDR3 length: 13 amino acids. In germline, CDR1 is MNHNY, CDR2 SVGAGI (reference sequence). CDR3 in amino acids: CASRPGRNSPLHF. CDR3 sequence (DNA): TGTGCCAGCAGACCTGGACGGAATTCACCCCTCCACTTT.

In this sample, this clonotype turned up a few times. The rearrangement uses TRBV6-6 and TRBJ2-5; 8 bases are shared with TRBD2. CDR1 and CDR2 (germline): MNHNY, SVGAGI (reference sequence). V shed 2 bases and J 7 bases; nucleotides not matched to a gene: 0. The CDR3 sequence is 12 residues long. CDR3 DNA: TGTGCCAGCAGTTACCGGGAGGGGACCCAGTACTTC. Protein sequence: CASSYREGTQYF.

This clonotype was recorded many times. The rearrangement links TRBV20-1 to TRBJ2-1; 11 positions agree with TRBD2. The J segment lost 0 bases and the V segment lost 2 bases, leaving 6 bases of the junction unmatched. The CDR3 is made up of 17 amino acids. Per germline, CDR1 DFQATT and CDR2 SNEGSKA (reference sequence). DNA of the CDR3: TGCAGTGCTAGAAGTAGCGGGGGGGCAACCTCCTACAATGAGCAGTTCTTC. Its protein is CSARSSGGATSYNEQFF.

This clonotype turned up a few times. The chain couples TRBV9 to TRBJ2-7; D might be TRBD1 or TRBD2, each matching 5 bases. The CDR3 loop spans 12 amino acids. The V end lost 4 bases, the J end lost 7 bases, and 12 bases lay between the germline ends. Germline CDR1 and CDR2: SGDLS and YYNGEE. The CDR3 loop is CASSRAEGEQYF. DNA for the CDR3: TGTGCCAGCAGCCGGGCCGAGGGGGAGCAGTACTTC. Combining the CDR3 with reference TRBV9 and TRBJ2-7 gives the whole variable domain DSGVTQTPKHLITATGQRVTLRCSPRSGDLSVYWYQQSLDQGLQFLIQYYNGEERAKGNILERFSAQQFPDLHSELNLSSLELGDSALYFCASSRAEGEQYFGPGTRLTVT.

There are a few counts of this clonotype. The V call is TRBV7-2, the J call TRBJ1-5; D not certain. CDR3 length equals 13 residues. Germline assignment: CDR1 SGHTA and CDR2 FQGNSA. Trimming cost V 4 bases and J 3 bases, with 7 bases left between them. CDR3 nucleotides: TGTGCCAGCAGCTCCCACTCCAATCAGCCCCAGCATTTT. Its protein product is CASSSHSNQPQHF.

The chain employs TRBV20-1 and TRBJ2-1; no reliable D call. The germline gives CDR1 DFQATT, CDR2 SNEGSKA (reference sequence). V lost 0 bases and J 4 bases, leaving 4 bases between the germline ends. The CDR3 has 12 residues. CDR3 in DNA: TGCAGTGCTAGAGAAGGGTACAATGAGCAGTTCTTC. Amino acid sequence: CSAREGYNEQFF.

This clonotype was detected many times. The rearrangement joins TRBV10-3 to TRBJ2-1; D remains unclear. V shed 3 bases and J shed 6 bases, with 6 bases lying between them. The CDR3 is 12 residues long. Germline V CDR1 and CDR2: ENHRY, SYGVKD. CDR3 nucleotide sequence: TGTGCCATCAGTGAAGATGGCAATGAGCAGTTCTTC. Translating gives CAISEDGNEQFF.

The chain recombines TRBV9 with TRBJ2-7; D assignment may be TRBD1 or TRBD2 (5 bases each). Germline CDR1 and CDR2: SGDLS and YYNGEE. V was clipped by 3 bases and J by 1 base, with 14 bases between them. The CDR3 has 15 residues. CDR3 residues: CASSEAGTGSYEQYF. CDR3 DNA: TGTGCCAGCAGCGAAGCCGGGACGGGGTCCTACGAGCAGTACTTC. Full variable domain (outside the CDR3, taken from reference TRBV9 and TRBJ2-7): DSGVTQTPKHLITATGQRVTLRCSPRSGDLSVYWYQQSLDQGLQFLIQYYNGEERAKGNILERFSAQQFPDLHSELNLSSLELGDSALYFCASSEAGTGSYEQYFGPGTRLTVT.

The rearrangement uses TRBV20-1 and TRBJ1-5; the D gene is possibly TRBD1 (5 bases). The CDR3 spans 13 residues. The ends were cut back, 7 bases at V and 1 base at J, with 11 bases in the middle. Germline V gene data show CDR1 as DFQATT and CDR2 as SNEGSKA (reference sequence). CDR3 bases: TGCAGTGGAGCCAGGGACAGCAATCAGCCCCAGCATTTT. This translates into CSGARDSNQPQHF.